This T cell receptor beta chain is drawn from a study of regulatory dendritic cells for organ transplantation (dated by TCRdb to between 2016 and 2019). Concerning the study at large: Regulatory dendritic cells were generated from monocytes cultured with vitamin D3 on days 0 and 4 and IL-10 on day 4. On day 6, LPS was added to the DC cultures so that the response of the DCs to a potent maturation-inducing agent could be evaluated. Before and after allostimulation with regulatory or mature dendritic cells, TCRbeta repertoires were sequenced from sorted naive and memory CD4+ and CD8+ T cells. Overall results and qualifications from the work: Sequencing was done in only a couple of subjects, and the authors reported considerable heterogeneity between individuals in the alloreactive memory CD8+ T cell pool. Allostimulation expanded memory CD8+ clones in both subjects, but regulatory dendritic cells appeared to induce more limited expansion than mature dendritic cells. Of the resting subsets, the one holding the most alloreactive TCR clonotypes was memory CD8+ T cells. Repertoires were highly diverse in naive CD4+ and CD8+ T cells, less diverse in memory cells, and most oligoclonal in memory CD8+ cells.

The TCRbeta CDR3 regions were amplified in a multiplexed two-step PCR with Vbeta-specific forward primers and Jbeta-specific reverse primers. Through the immunoSEQ service, the TCRbeta libraries were run on an Illumina instrument for sequencing. For the original study's pipeline: IMGT annotation was used to assign V, D and J genes, and synthetic CDR3 analogues were used to correct counts for multiplex PCR bias. In the immunoSEQ Analyzer, repertoire clonality was calculated as one minus the normalized Shannon entropy. Clonal expansion was defined using Fisher's exact test with Benjamini-Hochberg false discovery rate control and a two-tailed threshold of P<0.01. TCRdb carries this immuneACCESS record with in-frame sequences only. Its versions omit some clonotypes, under half of them owing to an unresolved V gene in the studies checked, with the rest unexplained. Clone size and V and J calls were adopted from that table, with D and trimming inferred from the DNA. The sample contains about 12,000 clones, about 60% of them found a single time. 1.2% of the sample rests with the top ten.

Sorted T cell subsets were CFSE-labeled and co-cultured for approximately 5 days with allogeneic regulatory or mature dendritic cells at a 1:10 DC:T ratio. Naive T cells were sorted as CD45RA+ and memory T cells as CD45RO+ CD4+ or CD8+ cells by FACS. The T cells used for TCR sequencing were obtained from two healthy control subjects. The Qiagen DNeasy Blood & Tissue Kit was used to extract genomic DNA. Details on this clone: It has no known antigen specificity. No base-level quality is on record; no much larger clone is a single base apart.

The germline V gene specifies MGHDK as CDR1 and SYGVNS as CDR2. Ends trimmed: V by 8 bases, J by 3 bases; bases unmatched to a gene: 13. From the cysteine up to the phenylalanine, the CDR3 has a length of 16 residues. Of all the DNA, just the CDR3 is kept, 48 bases in frame from base 1. The rearrangement joined TRBV25-1 to TRBJ1-2, and 9 junction bases match TRBD1. The sequence derives from a human donor in good health. Material: naive CD8+ T cells from blood cultured with dendritic cells. The label giving this sample's cell subset or site can be read as: CD45RA+ naive T cells. The DNA sequence reads TGTGCCAGCGTCGGACAGGGGAAGACCGGCGACTATGGCTACACCTTC. This sequence encodes CASVGQGKTGDYGYTF.